This entry features one T cell receptor beta chain sequence. The record originates from a study of regulatory T cells in long-lasting Graves disease. Study overall: Recently diagnosed Graves' patients had received antithyroid drugs for under 3 months.

The length of the CDR3 is 15 residues. Germline assignment: CDR1 SNHLY and CDR2 FYNNEI. V was clipped by 7 bases and J by 3 bases, with 13 bases between them. The time point here: newly diagnosed GD, antithyroid drugs for less than 3 months. PBMC RNA was the source of the TCR library. HTBI primers from iRepertoire and Arm-PCR of CDR3 regions yielded the TCR beta libraries. TCRdb passed the multiplex PCR reads through MiXCR, listing each CDR3 protein once. The sample lists 580,000 or so distinct CDR3 sequences, 16% seen once, with around 11% in the top ten. The data were also submitted as part of a second study, on T cells in Graves' hyperthyroidism and ophthalmopathy. This second study notes: Patients were aged 18 to 65, had disease duration under 2 months, and had newly diagnosed hyperthyroidism. For the diagnoses, clinical symptoms, serum thyroxine and TRAb, thyroid ultrasound and orbital computed tomography were used.

Here the sequenced sample was peripheral blood mononuclear cells (PBMCs), taken at new diagnosis, from a patient treated with antithyroid drugs. The rearrangement joins TRBV2 to TRBJ1-6, with D possibly TRBD1 on 5 matching bases. The receptor's source is a man in his late teens or twenties with Graves disease. The CDR3 DNA follows: TGTGCCAGCACCCTGGGACCCAGCTATAATTCACCCCTCCACTTT. Translated: CASTLGPSYNSPLHF.